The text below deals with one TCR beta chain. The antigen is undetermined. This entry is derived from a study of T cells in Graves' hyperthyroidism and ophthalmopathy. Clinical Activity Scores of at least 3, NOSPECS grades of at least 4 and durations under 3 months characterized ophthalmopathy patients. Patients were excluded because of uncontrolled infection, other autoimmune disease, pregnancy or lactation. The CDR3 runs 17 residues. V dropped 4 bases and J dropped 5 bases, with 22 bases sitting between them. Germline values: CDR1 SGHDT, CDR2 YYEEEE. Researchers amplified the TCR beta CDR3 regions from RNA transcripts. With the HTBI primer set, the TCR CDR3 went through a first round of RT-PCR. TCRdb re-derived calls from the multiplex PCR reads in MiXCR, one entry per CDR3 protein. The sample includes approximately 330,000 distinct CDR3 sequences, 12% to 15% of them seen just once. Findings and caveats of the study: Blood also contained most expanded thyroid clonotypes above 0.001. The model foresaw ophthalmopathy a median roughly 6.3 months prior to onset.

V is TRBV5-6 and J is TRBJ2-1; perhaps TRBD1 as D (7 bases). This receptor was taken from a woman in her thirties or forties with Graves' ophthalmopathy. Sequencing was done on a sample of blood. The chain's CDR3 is CASSPGFGTRGDNEQFF. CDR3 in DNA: TGTGCCAGCAGCCCGGGGTTTGGGACCAGGGGGGACAATGAGCAGTTCTTC.